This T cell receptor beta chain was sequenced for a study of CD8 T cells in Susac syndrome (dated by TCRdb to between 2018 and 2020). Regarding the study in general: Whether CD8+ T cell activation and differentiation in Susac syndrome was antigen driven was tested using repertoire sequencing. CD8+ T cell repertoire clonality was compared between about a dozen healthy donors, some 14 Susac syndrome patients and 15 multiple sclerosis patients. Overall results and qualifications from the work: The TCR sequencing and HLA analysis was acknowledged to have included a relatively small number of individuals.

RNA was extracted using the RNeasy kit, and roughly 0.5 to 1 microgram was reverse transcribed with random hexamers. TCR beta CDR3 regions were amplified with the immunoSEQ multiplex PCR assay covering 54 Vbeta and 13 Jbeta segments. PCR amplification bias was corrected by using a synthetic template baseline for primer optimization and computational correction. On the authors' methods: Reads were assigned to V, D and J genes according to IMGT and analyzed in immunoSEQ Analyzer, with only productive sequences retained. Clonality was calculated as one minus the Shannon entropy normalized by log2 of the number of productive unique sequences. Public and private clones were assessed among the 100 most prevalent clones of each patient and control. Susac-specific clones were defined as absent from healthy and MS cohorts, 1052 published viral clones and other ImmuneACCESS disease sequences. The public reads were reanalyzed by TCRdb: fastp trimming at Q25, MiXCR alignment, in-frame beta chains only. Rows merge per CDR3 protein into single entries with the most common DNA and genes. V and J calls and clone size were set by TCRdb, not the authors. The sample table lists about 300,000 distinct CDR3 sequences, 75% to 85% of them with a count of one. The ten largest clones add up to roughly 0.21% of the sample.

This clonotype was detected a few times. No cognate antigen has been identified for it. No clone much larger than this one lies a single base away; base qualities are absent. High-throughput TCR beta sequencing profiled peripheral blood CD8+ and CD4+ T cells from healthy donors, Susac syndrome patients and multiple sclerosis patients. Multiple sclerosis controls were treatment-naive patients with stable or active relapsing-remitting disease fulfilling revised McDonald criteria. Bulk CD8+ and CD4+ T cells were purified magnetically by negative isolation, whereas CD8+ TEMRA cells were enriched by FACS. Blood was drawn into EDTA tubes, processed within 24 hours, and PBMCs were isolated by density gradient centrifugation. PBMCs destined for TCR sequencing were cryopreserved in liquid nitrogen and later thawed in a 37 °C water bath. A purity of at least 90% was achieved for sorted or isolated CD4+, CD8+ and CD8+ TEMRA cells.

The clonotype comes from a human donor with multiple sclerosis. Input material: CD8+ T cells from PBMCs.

The nucleotides read TGTGCCAGTAGTATGTTTTCAGCGGGGTCCTACAATGAGCAGTTCTTC. Translated, it gives CASSMFSAGSYNEQFF. The receptor chain draws on TRBV19 and TRBJ2-1, with 7 bases in between that match TRBD2. The CDR3 spans 16 residues, from the cysteine through the phenylalanine. The entry retains the CDR3 DNA only, 48 bases that are in frame from base 1. CDR1 is given as LNHDA and CDR2 as SQIVND, both from the germline V gene (reference sequence). V is trimmed back by 3 bases and J by 1 base, and the junction contains 6 bases that no gene match accounts for.